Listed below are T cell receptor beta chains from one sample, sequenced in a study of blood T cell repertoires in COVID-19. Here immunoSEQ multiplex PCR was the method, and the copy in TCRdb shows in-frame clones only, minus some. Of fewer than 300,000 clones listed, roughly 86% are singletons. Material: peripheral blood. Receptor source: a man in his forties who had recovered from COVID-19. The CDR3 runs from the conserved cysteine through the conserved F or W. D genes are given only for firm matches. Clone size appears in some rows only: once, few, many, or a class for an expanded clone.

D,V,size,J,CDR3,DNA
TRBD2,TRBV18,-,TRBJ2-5,CASSPLAGGQETQYF,TGTGCCAGCTCACCACTAGCGGGGGGCCAAGAGACCCAGTACTTC
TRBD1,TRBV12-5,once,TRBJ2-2,CASGLRTGAALDTGELFF,TGTGCTAGTGGTTTGCGAACAGGGGCCGCCTTGGACACCGGGGAGCTGTTTTTT
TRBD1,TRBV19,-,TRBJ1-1,CASSTRPGQGSANTEAFF,TGTGCCAGTAGTACCCGACCGGGACAGGGCTCGGCGAACACTGAAGCTTTCTTT
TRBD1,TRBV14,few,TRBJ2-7,CASSLTDRSYEQYF,TGTGCCAGCAGCCTCACGGACAGGTCCTACGAGCAGTACTTC
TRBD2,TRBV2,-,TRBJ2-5,CASSEALGLAGGETQYF,TGTGCCAGCAGTGAAGCTCTAGGACTAGCGGGGGGGGAGACCCAGTACTTC
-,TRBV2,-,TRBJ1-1,CAKTGGENTEAFF,TGTGCCAAAACCGGGGGTGAGAACACTGAAGCTTTCTTT
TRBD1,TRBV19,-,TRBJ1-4,CATRRDRGHLTNEKLFF,TGTGCCACCCGCCGGGACAGGGGGCATCTTACTAATGAAAAACTGTTTTTT
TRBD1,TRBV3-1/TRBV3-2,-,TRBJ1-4,CASSRPGQGGEKLFF,TGTGCCAGCAGCCGTCCGGGACAGGGAGGAGAAAAACTGTTTTTT
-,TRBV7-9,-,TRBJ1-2,CASSPTRQVDNYGYTF,TGTGCCAGCAGCCCCACTCGACAGGTGGATAACTATGGCTACACCTTC
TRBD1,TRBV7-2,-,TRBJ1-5,CASSPRTGGTGQPQHF,TGTGCCAGCAGCCCTCGGACAGGGGGCACGGGTCAGCCCCAGCATTTT
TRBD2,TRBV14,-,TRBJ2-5,CASSLSGSVEETQYF,TGTGCCAGCAGCCTAAGCGGGAGCGTGGAGGAGACCCAGTACTTC
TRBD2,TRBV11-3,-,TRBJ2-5,CASSLGLAGPQETQYF,TGTGCCAGCAGCTTGGGACTAGCGGGGCCTCAAGAGACCCAGTACTTC
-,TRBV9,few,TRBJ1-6,CASSVAQNSPLHF,TGTGCCAGCAGCGTAGCCCAGAATTCACCCCTCCACTTT
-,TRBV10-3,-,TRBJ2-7,CAISARQAYEQYF,TGTGCCATCAGTGCCCGACAGGCCTACGAGCAGTACTTC
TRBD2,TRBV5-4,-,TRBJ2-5,CASSRGLAGVEETQYF,TGTGCCAGCAGCCGCGGACTAGCGGGAGTTGAAGAGACCCAGTACTTC
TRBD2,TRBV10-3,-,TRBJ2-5,CAISDPPSSGSGQETQYF,TGTGCCATCAGTGACCCCCCCTCTAGCGGTTCTGGGCAAGAGACCCAGTACTTC
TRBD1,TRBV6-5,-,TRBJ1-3,CASTRRGRENTIYF,TGTGCCAGCACCCGCAGGGGGCGAGAAAACACCATATATTTT
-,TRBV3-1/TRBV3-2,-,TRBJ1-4,CASSQTSGRGDEKLFF,TGTGCCAGCAGCCAAACGTCCGGCAGGGGAGATGAAAAACTGTTTTTT
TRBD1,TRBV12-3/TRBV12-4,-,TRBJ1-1,CASSDRGSGAFF,TGTGCCAGCAGTGACAGGGGTAGCGGAGCTTTCTTT
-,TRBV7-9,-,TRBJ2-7,CASSLAETRIEQYF,TGTGCCAGCAGCTTAGCGGAGACTAGAATCGAGCAGTACTTC
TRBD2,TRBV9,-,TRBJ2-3,CASSGGLAGGFGTDTQYF,TGTGCCAGCAGCGGGGGACTAGCGGGAGGTTTTGGGACAGATACGCAGTATTTT
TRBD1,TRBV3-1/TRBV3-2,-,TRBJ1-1,CASSLRTGGRTEAFF,TGTGCCAGCAGCCTCCGGACAGGGGGACGCACTGAAGCTTTCTTT
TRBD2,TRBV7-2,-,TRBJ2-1,CASSSGAGDYYNEQFF,TGTGCCAGCAGCTCTGGGGCGGGGGACTACTACAATGAGCAGTTCTTC
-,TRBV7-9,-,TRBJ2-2,CAAPHTRGNTGELFF,TGTGCCGCTCCCCACACCAGGGGGAACACCGGGGAGCTGTTTTTT
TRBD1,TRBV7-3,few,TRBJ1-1,CASSPSGGITEAFF,TGTGCCAGCAGCCCCTCAGGGGGCATCACTGAAGCTTTCTTT
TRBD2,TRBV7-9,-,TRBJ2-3,CASSSLAGTSTDTQYF,TGTGCCAGCAGCTCGCTAGCGGGGACAAGCACAGATACGCAGTATTTT
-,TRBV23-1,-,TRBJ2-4,CASNYTQAKNIQYF,TGCGCCAGTAACTACACCCAAGCCAAAAACATTCAGTACTTC
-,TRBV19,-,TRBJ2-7,CASSNFGGRLDEQYF,TGTGCCAGTAGTAATTTCGGGGGGCGACTAGACGAGCAGTACTTC